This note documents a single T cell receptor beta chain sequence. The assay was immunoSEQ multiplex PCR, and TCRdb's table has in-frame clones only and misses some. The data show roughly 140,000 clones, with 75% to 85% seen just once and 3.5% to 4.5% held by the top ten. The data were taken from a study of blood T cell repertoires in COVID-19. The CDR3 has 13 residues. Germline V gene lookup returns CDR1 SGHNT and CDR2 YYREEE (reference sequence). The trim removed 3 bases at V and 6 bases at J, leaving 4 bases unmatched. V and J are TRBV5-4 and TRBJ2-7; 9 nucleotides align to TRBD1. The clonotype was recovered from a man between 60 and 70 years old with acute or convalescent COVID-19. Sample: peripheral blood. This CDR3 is CASSSTGGIEQYF. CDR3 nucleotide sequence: TGTGCCAGCAGCTCCACAGGGGGCATCGAGCAGTACTTC.